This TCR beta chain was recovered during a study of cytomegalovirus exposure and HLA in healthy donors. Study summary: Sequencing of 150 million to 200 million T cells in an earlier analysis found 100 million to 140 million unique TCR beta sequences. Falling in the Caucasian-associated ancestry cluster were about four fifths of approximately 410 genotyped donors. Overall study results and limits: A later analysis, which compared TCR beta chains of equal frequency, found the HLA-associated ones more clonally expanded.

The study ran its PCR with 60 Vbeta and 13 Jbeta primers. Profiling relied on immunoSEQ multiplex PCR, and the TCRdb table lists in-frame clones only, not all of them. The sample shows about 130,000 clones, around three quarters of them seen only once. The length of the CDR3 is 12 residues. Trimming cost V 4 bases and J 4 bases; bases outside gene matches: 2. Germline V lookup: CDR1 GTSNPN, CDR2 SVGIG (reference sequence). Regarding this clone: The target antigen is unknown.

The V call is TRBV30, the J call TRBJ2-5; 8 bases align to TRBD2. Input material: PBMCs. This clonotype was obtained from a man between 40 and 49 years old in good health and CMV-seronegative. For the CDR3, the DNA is TGTGCCTGGACCAGCGGGGGAGAGACCCAGTACTTC. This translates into CAWTSGGETQYF. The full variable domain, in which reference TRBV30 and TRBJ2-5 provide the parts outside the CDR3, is SQTIHQWPATLVQPVGSPLSLECTVEGTSNPNLYWYRQAAGRGLQLLFYSVGIGQISSEVPQNLSASRPQDRQFILSSKKLLLSDSGFYLCAWTSGGETQYFGPGTRLLVL.